A selection of T cell receptor beta chains follows, all from one sample in a study of T-cell reconstitution after alpha-beta-depleted transplantation in children. TCRdb processed the PCR reads anew with MiXCR; each CDR3 protein has one entry. This table holds 170,000 or so distinct CDR3 sequences, approximately 6.6% found once. The specimen comprised PBMCs from the stem cell graft donor, sampled from the stem cell graft. These receptors came from a human donor who donated a stem cell graft to a child with Wiskott-Aldrich syndrome. Both conserved end residues are part of each CDR3. The D gene is left open where the match is weak. The size field is filled for only some rows; it gives once, few, many or a size class.

J	size	V	D	CDR3	DNA
TRBJ2-1	-	TRBV5-4	-	CASSSVRTGPWEQFF	TGTGCCAGCAGCTCTGTAAGAACAGGGCCATGGGAACAGTTCTTC
TRBJ1-4	many	TRBV29-1	-	CTGAENEKLFF	TGTACGGGAGCGGAAAATGAAAAACTGTTTTTT
TRBJ2-7	many	TRBV27	-	CASSVAPSYEQYF	TGTGCCAGCAGCGTCGCCCCCTCCTACGAGCAGTACTTC
TRBJ2-4	many	TRBV12-3/TRBV12-4	-	CASSFSSGKAIAKNIQYF	TGTGCCAGCAGTTTCTCGTCGGGCAAGGCAATAGCCAAAAACATTCAGTACTTC
TRBJ1-5	many	TRBV28	-	CASRTGLDQPQHF	TGTGCCAGCAGGACGGGACTCGATCAGCCCCAGCATTTT
TRBJ2-1	many	TRBV12-3/TRBV12-4	TRBD1	CASSLGQGNNEQFF	TGTGCCAGCAGTTTAGGACAGGGGAACAATGAGCAGTTCTTC
TRBJ1-1	few	TRBV11-2	TRBD1	CASSLVEQGAGDTEAFF	TGTGCCAGCAGCTTAGTCGAACAGGGGGCGGGAGACACTGAAGCTTTCTTT
TRBJ2-5	-	TRBV13	-	CASSSRGRGGAQYF	TGTGCCAGCAGCTCAAGGGGCAGGGGAGGGGCCCAGTACTTC
TRBJ2-7	-	TRBV20-1	-	CSARPREYYEQYF	TGCAGTGCTAGACCCCGGGAGTACTACGAGCAGTACTTC
TRBJ2-7	many	TRBV10-3	-	CAISAGGASSYEQYF	TGTGCCATCAGTGCCGGTGGGGCAAGCTCCTACGAGCAGTACTTC
TRBJ1-3	-	TRBV20-1	-	CSAIGEGLAGNTIYF	TGCAGTGCTATAGGGGAGGGACTAGCTGGAAACACCATATATTTT
TRBJ1-2	many	TRBV6-6	-	CASRSGADYGYTF	TGTGCCAGCAGATCAGGGGCGGACTATGGCTACACCTTC
TRBJ2-2	many	TRBV4-3	-	CASSQEGRGTGELFF	TGCGCCAGCAGCCAAGAAGGGCGGGGCACCGGGGAGCTGTTTTTT
TRBJ1-4	-	TRBV5-1	TRBD1	CASSSTGAFEKLFF	TGCGCCAGCAGCTCGACAGGGGCTTTTGAAAAACTGTTTTTT
TRBJ2-5	many	TRBV20-1	TRBD2	CSASEWGRAEESLAETQYF	TGCAGTGCTTCGGAATGGGGGAGGGCCGAGGAATCGCTGGCGGAGACCCAGTACTTC
TRBJ1-2	-	TRBV5-5	-	CASSLAMGGYNYGYTF	TGTGCCAGCAGCTTGGCGATGGGCGGCTATAACTATGGATACACCTTC
TRBJ2-5	-	TRBV7-9	-	CASSLAGGEETQYF	TGTGCCAGCAGCTTAGCAGGGGGTGAAGAGACCCAGTACTTC
TRBJ2-3	many	TRBV9	-	CASSIRDGRDDTQYF	TGTGCCAGCAGCATACGGGACGGGCGGGACGACACGCAGTATTTT
TRBJ1-1	many	TRBV15	-	CATSRDRGFNTEAFF	TGTGCCACCAGCAGAGATAGAGGTTTCAACACTGAAGCTTTCTTT
TRBJ1-4	few	TRBV6-5	TRBD1	CASSYRDRENEKLFF	TGTGCCAGCAGTTACCGGGACAGGGAGAATGAAAAACTGTTTTTT
TRBJ1-5	many	TRBV4-1	-	CASSQDEVRSLNQPQHF	TGCGCCAGCAGCCAAGACGAGGTCAGAAGCCTTAATCAGCCCCAGCATTTT
TRBJ1-6	few	TRBV7-7	-	CASSQGLGAGSPLHF	TGTGCCAGCAGCCAGGGTTTGGGGGCTGGTTCACCCCTCCACTTT
TRBJ1-5	-	TRBV27	-	CASSSMSGQGRWWNQPQHF	TGTGCCAGCAGTTCCATGTCTGGGCAGGGGCGGTGGTGGAATCAGCCCCAGCATTTT
TRBJ2-3	many	TRBV7-2	TRBD2	CASSLQRGGYTQYF	TGTGCCAGCAGCTTGCAGCGGGGGGGGTATACGCAGTATTTT
TRBJ1-3	many	TRBV7-9	-	CASSLEVDRGTIYF	TGTGCCAGCAGCTTAGAGGTAGATCGAGGCACCATATATTTT
TRBJ2-2	many	TRBV6-5	-	CASSYRRMNTGELFF	TGTGCCAGCAGTTACCGGCGGATGAACACCGGGGAGCTGTTTTTT
TRBJ2-1	many	TRBV21-1	-	CASSKQREGRNEQFF	TGTGCCAGCAGCAAACAGCGGGAGGGCCGCAATGAGCAGTTCTTC
TRBJ2-3	many	TRBV24-1	-	CATSDPEGAGLTDTQYF	TGTGCCACCAGTGACCCCGAAGGAGCGGGCCTCACAGATACGCAGTATTTT
TRBJ2-1	many	TRBV10-2	TRBD1	CASRGGDRGWNEQFF	TGCGCCAGCAGAGGGGGGGACAGGGGGTGGAATGAGCAGTTCTTC
TRBJ2-7	many	TRBV6-1	-	CASSQGIPSYEQYF	TGTGCCAGCAGTCAGGGGATCCCCTCCTACGAGCAGTACTTC
TRBJ2-7	many	TRBV6-1	-	CASSVRDPYEQYF	TGTGCCAGCAGTGTCCGAGACCCCTACGAGCAGTACTTC
TRBJ2-3	-	TRBV7-2	TRBD2	CASSTPILAGGPSGASTDTQYF	TGTGCCAGCAGCACCCCAATTCTAGCGGGGGGGCCCTCCGGTGCTAGCACAGATACGCAGTATTTT
TRBJ1-4	once	TRBV4-1	-	CASSQEAGLSEKLFF	TGCGCCAGCAGCCAAGAGGCAGGATTAAGTGAAAAACTGTTTTTT
TRBJ2-7	-	TRBV4-2	-	CASSPGPLCWVLQYF	TGTGCCAGCAGCCCTGGGCCCCTCTGCTGGGTGCTGCAGTACTTC
TRBJ2-3	few	TRBV5-1	TRBD2	CASSRPAGGGTDTQYF	TGCGCCAGCAGCCGGCCGGCGGGGGGGGGCACAGATACGCAGTATTTT
TRBJ1-6	many	TRBV27	-	CASSLSAGGGYNSPLHF	TGTGCCAGCAGTTTATCGGCGGGGGGGGGCTATAATTCACCCCTCCACTTT
TRBJ2-5	many	TRBV6-1	-	CASTAGSGETQYF	TGTGCCAGCACCGCCGGCAGTGGGGAGACCCAGTACTTC
TRBJ2-4	many	TRBV27	TRBD1	CASSLLLGQGVNIQYF	TGTGCCAGCAGTTTACTCCTCGGACAGGGGGTAAACATTCAGTACTTC
TRBJ1-1	many	TRBV7-9	-	CASSFGGTTTEAFF	TGTGCCAGCAGCTTTGGCGGGACCACCACTGAAGCTTTCTTT
TRBJ1-1	many	TRBV29-1	-	CSVRKVDPEAFF	TGCAGCGTCCGGAAGGTAGACCCTGAAGCTTTCTTT